The 25 T cell receptor beta chains presented below share a single source sample, sequenced in a study of CD8 T cells in Susac syndrome. Reverse transcription of roughly 0.5 to 1 ug RNA was carried out with random hexamers. MiXCR, run by TCRdb on the immunoSEQ multiplex PCR reads, gives a single entry per CDR3 protein. Counted here are around 270,000 distinct CDR3 sequences, about 88% occurring once; the ten biggest clones make up around 0.18%. Sequenced sample: CD8+ T cells from PBMCs. Receptors originate from a human donor with multiple sclerosis.

The rearrangement links TRBV20-1 to TRBJ2-5, with TRBD1 as a possible D gene (5 bases). This CDR3 is built from 13 residues. Germline loops: CDR1 DFQATT, CDR2 SNEGSKA (reference sequence). V lost 6 bases and J 5 bases, leaving 16 bases between the germline ends. CDR3 nucleotides: TGCAGTGCCAAGACAGCCCTGGAGGAGACCCAGTACTTC. This encodes CSAKTALEETQYF.

This rearrangement joins TRBV7-8 to TRBJ2-1; TRBD2 matches at 13 bases. The germline CDR1 and CDR2 sequences are SGHVS and FQNEAQ. The CDR3 covers 14 residues. After removal of 8 bases from V and 8 bases from J, the junction contained 6 bases not matched to a gene. CDR3 bases: TGTGCCAGCCTCCGGACTAGCGGGAGCGATGAGCAGTTCTTC. Translation: CASLRTSGSDEQFF.

The V call is TRBV29-1, the J call TRBJ2-7; 8 bases map to TRBD1. After removal of 6 bases from V and 4 bases from J, the junction contained 14 bases not matched to a gene. The V gene's germline CDR1 is SQVTM and CDR2 ANQGSEA. The CDR3 length is 15 residues. The CDR3 loop reads CSVSSTGTGTYEQYF. Written as DNA, the CDR3 is TGCAGCGTGTCCTCAACCGGGACAGGTACTTACGAGCAGTACTTC.

This clonotype has only a few counts. The J gene is TRBJ2-7, the V gene TRBV20-1, with TRBD1 as a possible D gene (7 bases). The germline gives CDR1 DFQATT, CDR2 SNEGSKA (reference sequence). The ends were cut back, 5 bases at V and 4 bases at J, with 12 bases in the middle. The CDR3 has 12 residues. The CDR3 nucleotides read TGCAGTGCTCGGGGGACAGAATACGAGCAGTACTTC. Translation: CSARGTEYEQYF.

The V and J genes are TRBV19 and TRBJ2-2, with D perhaps TRBD1 (6 bases). The CDR3 has 15 amino acids. CDR1 is LNHDA, CDR2 SQIVND, per germline (reference sequence). The germline V and J ends were trimmed by 3 bases and 6 bases, with 14 bases remaining between them. CDR3 protein: CASSMVGGAAGELFF. The CDR3 DNA is TGTGCCAGTAGTATGGTAGGGGGAGCCGCCGGGGAGCTGTTTTTT. The entire variable domain, with the rest obtained from reference TRBV19 and TRBJ2-2, is as follows: DGGITQSPKYLFRKEGQNVTLSCEQNLNHDAMYWYRQDPGQGLRLIYYSQIVNDFQKGDIAEGYSVSREKKESFPLTVTSAQKNPTAFYLCASSMVGGAAGELFFGEGSRLTVL.

This chain connects TRBV29-1 to TRBJ2-4; D is ambiguous. Germline-derived CDR1 and CDR2 are SQVTM and ANQGSEA. With 2 bases removed from V and 3 bases from J, the gap between germline ends came to 8 bases. The CDR3 sequence is 13 residues long. Written as DNA, the CDR3 is TGCAGCGTTGAATCTGGGTACAAAAACATTCAGTACTTC. This translates into CSVESGYKNIQYF. The variable domain in full, with the rest retrieved from reference TRBV29-1 and TRBJ2-4, is SAVISQKPSRDICQRGTSLTIQCQVDSQVTMMFWYRQQPGQSLTLIATANQGSEATYESGFVIDKFPISRPNLTFSTLTVSNMSPEDSSIYLCSVESGYKNIQYFGAGTRLSVL.

This clonotype turned up a few times. The chain joins TRBV12-3 or TRBV12-4 to TRBJ2-7; 10 bases agree with TRBD2. The CDR3 sequence is 15 residues long. With 7 bases clipped from V and 5 bases from J, the junction kept 11 bases outside the gene matches. This CDR3 is CASTQLAGEVHEQYF. DNA of the CDR3: TGTGCCAGCACCCAGCTAGCGGGAGAGGTCCACGAGCAGTACTTC.

V usage is TRBV7-9 and J usage is TRBJ2-1, with D perhaps TRBD1 (6 bases). In germline, CDR1 is SEHNR, CDR2 FQNEAQ (reference sequence). V was trimmed by 2 bases and J by 4 bases, leaving 15 bases between them. This CDR3 is built from 16 residues. The CDR3 nucleotides read TGTGCCAGCAGCTTAAGGCCCGGACAGAGTTACAATGAGCAGTTCTTC. Translation gives CASSLRPGQSYNEQFF.

The chain links TRBV20-1 to TRBJ1-1, with D uncertain. This CDR3 has 17 residues. CDR1 and CDR2 from the germline V gene are DFQATT and SNEGSKA (reference sequence). Trimming removed 0 bases from V and 0 bases from J, with 17 bases in between. In DNA, the CDR3 is TGCAGTGCTAGAGATCGGGGAAGATCGCTATTGAACACTGAAGCTTTCTTT. Amino acid sequence: CSARDRGRSLLNTEAFF.

The chain joins TRBV4-3 to TRBJ2-3; possibly TRBD2 for D (5 bases). Trimming took off 0 bases at V and 2 bases at J, with 15 bases between the two ends. The germline CDR1 and CDR2 sequences are LGHNA and YSLEER. This CDR3 spans 17 amino acids. In nucleotides, the CDR3 is TGCGCCAGCAGCCAAGATCGGGGAGTCTTGGACACAGATACGCAGTATTTT. It specifies CASSQDRGVLDTDTQYF.

The chain uses TRBV6-2 or TRBV6-3 and TRBJ2-7; TRBD1 agrees at 9 bases. Germline V gene lookup returns CDR1 MNHEY and CDR2 SVGEGT. The CDR3 runs 16 residues. V lost 2 bases to trimming and J lost 6 bases; unmatched junction nucleotides: 11. CDR3 nucleotides: TGTGCCAGCAGTTACGGAGCCGGGACAGGGTCTGCCGAGCAGTACTTC. This sequence encodes CASSYGAGTGSAEQYF.

The chain couples TRBV15 to TRBJ1-1; 11 bases line up with TRBD1. In germline, CDR1 is LNHNV, CDR2 YYDKDF (reference sequence). This CDR3 region has 15 residues. The V segment lost 3 bases and the J segment 5 bases; nucleotides outside the gene matches: 5. CDR3: CATSRGQGVRTEAFF. Here the CDR3 DNA reads TGTGCCACCAGCAGGGGACAGGGGGTCAGGACTGAAGCTTTCTTT.

This sequence joins TRBV12-3 or TRBV12-4 and TRBJ2-1, with TRBD2 as a possible D gene (5 bases). Between the trimmed V and J ends, which lost 6 bases and 1 base, there was a span of 13 bases. The CDR3 contains 15 residues. The CDR3 DNA follows: TGTGCCAGCAGGAGGGTAGACCATTCCTACAATGAGCAGTTCTTC. This translates into CASRRVDHSYNEQFF.

This chain links TRBV3-1 with TRBJ2-7; TRBD2 might be the D (6 bases). Trimming took off 3 bases at V and 2 bases at J, with 11 bases between the two ends. There are 14 residues in the CDR3. The germline gives CDR1 LGHDT, CDR2 YNNKEL (reference sequence). CDR3: CASSHPGTAYEQYF. The CDR3 DNA is TGTGCCAGCAGCCACCCTGGGACTGCCTACGAGCAGTACTTC.

The chain couples TRBV9 to TRBJ2-2, with D unclear. The CDR3 covers 12 residues. In germline, CDR1 is SGDLS, CDR2 YYNGEE. The germline V and J ends were trimmed by 6 bases and 1 base, with 4 bases remaining between them. The CDR3: CASKGNTGELFF. CDR3 nucleotides: TGTGCCAGCAAGGGGAACACCGGGGAGCTGTTTTTT.

This chain joins TRBV10-2 and TRBJ2-7; D call uncertain. Germline V gene lookup returns CDR1 WSHSY and CDR2 SAAADI. CDR3 length equals 12 residues. Trimming took off 2 bases at V and 3 bases at J, with 5 bases between the two ends. The CDR3 sequence is CASSEGVYEQYF. The CDR3 DNA follows: TGCGCCAGCAGTGAGGGGGTCTACGAGCAGTACTTC.

The chain couples TRBV4-1 to TRBJ1-2, with TRBD1 matching 7 bases. The CDR3 contains 14 residues. CDR1 MGHRA and CDR2 YSYEKL come from the germline V gene. V lost 1 base and J lost 6; bases outside the gene matches: 5. The CDR3 nucleotides read TGCGCCAGCAGCCAAGGGACAGGATGGGATGGCTACACCTTC. It encodes CASSQGTGWDGYTF.

This clonotype showed up just once. This sequence joins TRBV4-2 and TRBJ2-1, with D tentatively TRBD2 (6 bases). Germline CDR1 and CDR2: LGHNA and YNFKEQ. V shed 0 bases and J shed 5 bases, with 17 bases lying between them. There are 17 residues in the CDR3. CDR3: CASSQESWAGSHNEQFF. The CDR3 DNA reads as TGTGCCAGCAGCCAAGAAAGCTGGGCGGGGTCCCACAATGAGCAGTTCTTC.

The chain couples TRBV27 to TRBJ2-3; unclear D gene. Germline assignment: CDR1 MNHEY and CDR2 SMNVEV (reference sequence). This CDR3 comprises 15 residues. Trimming shortened V by 5 bases and J by 2 bases, and 14 bases separated the two germline ends. The CDR3 here is CASSQTRSNTDTQYF. CDR3 bases: TGTGCCAGCAGTCAGACTCGGTCCAACACAGATACGCAGTATTTT.

The V gene is TRBV24-1, the J gene TRBJ2-5; 13 bases align to TRBD2. After removal of 4 bases from V and 1 base from J, the junction contained 2 bases not matched to a gene. Germline V gene data show CDR1 as KGHDR and CDR2 as SFDVKD. CDR3 length equals 16 residues. The CDR3 is CATSEWTSGSQETQYF. The DNA of the CDR3 is TGTGCCACCAGTGAGTGGACTAGCGGGAGCCAAGAGACCCAGTACTTC.

This sequence joins TRBV4-1 and TRBJ1-5; possible D gene TRBD1, 5 bases. The CDR3 runs to 17 residues. Germline V gives CDR1 MGHRA, CDR2 YSYEKL. The V and J ends lost 0 bases and 3 bases respectively, with 15 bases between them. The CDR3 DNA follows: TGCGCCAGCAGCCAAGAATTTGGGGGACGGGTCAATCAGCCCCAGCATTTT. It specifies CASSQEFGGRVNQPQHF.

The chain couples TRBV5-1 to TRBJ2-7, with a weak D call TRBD2 (6 bases). V was cut by 3 bases and J by 1 base, with 11 bases left in between. Germline V lookup: CDR1 SGHRS, CDR2 YFSETQ. CDR3 length: 14 amino acids. CDR3 sequence (DNA): TGCGCCAGCAGCTCGGGACTTATTTCCTACGAGCAGTACTTC. Protein: CASSSGLISYEQYF.

The genes are TRBV5-1 and TRBJ2-1; 12 nucleotides line up with TRBD2. The CDR3 contains 17 residues. V shed 3 bases and J 9 bases; nucleotides not matched to a gene: 13. The germline CDR1 and CDR2 sequences are SGHRS and YFSETQ. Here the CDR3 reads CASSSTFLAGGPIEQFF. The CDR3 region has the DNA TGCGCCAGCAGCTCTACCTTTCTAGCGGGAGGGCCTATTGAGCAGTTCTTC. The full variable domain, in which reference TRBV5-1 and TRBJ2-1 provide the parts outside the CDR3, is KAGVTQTPRYLIKTRGQQVTLSCSPISGHRSVSWYQQTPGQGLQFLFEYFSETQRNKGNFPGRFSGRQFSNSRSEMNVSTLELGDSALYLCASSSTFLAGGPIEQFFGPGTRLTVL.

The chain uses TRBV27 and TRBJ2-1; no clear D. CDR3 length: 15 residues. Germline V gene sequence: CDR1 MNHEY, CDR2 SMNVEV (reference sequence). The V end lost 3 bases, the J end lost 6 bases, and 15 bases lay between the germline ends. The chain's CDR3 is CASSLSPWSGNEQFF. The CDR3 DNA reads as TGTGCCAGCAGTTTGTCTCCCTGGTCGGGCAATGAGCAGTTCTTC.

The chain employs TRBV12-3 or TRBV12-4 and TRBJ2-5; D gene uncertain. The V end was cut by 6 bases, the J end by 5 bases, with 13 bases between. The CDR3 consists of 13 residues. In DNA, the CDR3 is TGTGCCAGCAGCCCAAGGCCCGCGGAGACCCAGTACTTC. Its protein is CASSPRPAETQYF.